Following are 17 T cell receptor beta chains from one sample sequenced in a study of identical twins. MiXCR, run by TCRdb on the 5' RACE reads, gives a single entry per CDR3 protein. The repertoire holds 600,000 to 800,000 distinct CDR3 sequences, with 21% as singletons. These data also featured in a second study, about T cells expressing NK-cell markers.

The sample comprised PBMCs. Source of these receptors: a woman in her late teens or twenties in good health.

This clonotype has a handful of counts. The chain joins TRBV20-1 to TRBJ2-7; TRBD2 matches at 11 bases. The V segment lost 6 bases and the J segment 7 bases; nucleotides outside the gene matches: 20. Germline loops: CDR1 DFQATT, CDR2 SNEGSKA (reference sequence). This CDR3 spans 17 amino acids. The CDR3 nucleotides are TGCAGTGCGCAGGGGACTAGCGGTAAACCCCTACGATTAGAGCAGTACTTC. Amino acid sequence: CSAQGTSGKPLRLEQYF.

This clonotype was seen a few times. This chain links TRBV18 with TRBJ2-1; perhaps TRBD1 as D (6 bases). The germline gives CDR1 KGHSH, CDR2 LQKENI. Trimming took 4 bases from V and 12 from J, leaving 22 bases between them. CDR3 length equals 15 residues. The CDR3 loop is CASSQRRDIVQGQFF. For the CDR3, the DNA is TGTGCCAGCTCACAGAGACGGGACATCGTTCAAGGGCAGTTCTTC. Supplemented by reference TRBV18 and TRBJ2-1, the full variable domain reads NAGVMQNPRHLVRRRGQEARLRCSPMKGHSHVYWYRQLPEEGLKFMVYLQKENIIDESGMPKERFSAEFPKEGPSILRIQQVVRGDSAAYFCASSQRRDIVQGQFFGPGTRLTVL.

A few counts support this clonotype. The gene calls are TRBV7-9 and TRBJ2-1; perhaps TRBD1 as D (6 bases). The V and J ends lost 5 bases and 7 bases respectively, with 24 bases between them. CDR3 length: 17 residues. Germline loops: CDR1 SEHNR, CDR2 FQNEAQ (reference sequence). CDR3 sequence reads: CASSEMPYNRRGNEQFF. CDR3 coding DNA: TGTGCCAGCAGCGAAATGCCCTACAACCGAAGGGGGAATGAGCAGTTCTTC.

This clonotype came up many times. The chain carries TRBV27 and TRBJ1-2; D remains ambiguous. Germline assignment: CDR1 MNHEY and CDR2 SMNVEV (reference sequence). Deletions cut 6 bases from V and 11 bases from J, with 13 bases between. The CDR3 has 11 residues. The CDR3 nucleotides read TGTGCCAGCAGGGCTTTGGGCGGGTACACCTTC. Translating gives CASRALGGYTF.

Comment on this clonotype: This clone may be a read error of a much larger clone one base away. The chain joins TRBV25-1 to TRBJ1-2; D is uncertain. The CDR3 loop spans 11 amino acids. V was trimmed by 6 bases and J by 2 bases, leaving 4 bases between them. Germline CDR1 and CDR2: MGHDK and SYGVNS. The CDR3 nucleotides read TGTGCCAGCAGGTTCAACTATGGCTACACCTTC. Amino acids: CASRFNYGYTF.

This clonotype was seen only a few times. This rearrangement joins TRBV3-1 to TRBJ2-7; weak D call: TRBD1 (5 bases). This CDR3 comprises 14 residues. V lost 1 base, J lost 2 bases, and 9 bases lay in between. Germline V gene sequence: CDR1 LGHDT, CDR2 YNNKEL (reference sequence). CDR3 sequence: CASSQVRGTYEQYF. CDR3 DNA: TGTGCCAGCAGCCAAGTAAGGGGAACCTACGAGCAGTACTTC.

CDR3 bases: TGCGCCAGCAGCTTGGCGACTAGCGGGGTAAGCTCCTACAATGAGCAGTTCTTC. The encoded protein is CASSLATSGVSSYNEQFF. The chain is built from TRBV5-1 and TRBJ2-1; 11 positions match TRBD2. The trim removed 0 bases at V and 0 bases at J, leaving 5 bases unmatched. The germline gives CDR1 SGHRS, CDR2 YFSETQ. The CDR3 is 18 residues long. Full variable domain (remainder filled in from reference TRBV5-1 and TRBJ2-1): KAGVTQTPRYLIKTRGQQVTLSCSPISGHRSVSWYQQTPGQGLQFLFEYFSETQRNKGNFPGRFSGRQFSNSRSEMNVSTLELGDSALYLCASSLATSGVSSYNEQFFGPGTRLTVL.

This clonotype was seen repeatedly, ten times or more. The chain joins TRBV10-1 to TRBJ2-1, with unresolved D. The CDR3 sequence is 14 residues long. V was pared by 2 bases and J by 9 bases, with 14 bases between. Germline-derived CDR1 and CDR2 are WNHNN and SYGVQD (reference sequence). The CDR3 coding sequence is TGCGCCAGCAGTGAGGAACTTCTTTCCCCTGAGCAGTTCTTC. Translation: CASSEELLSPEQFF.

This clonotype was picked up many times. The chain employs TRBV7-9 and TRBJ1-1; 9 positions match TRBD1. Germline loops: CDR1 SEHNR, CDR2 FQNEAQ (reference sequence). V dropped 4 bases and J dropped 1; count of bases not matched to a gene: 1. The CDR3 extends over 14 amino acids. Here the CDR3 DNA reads TGTGCCAGCAGCTGGGGACAGGGGAACACTGAAGCTTTCTTT. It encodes CASSWGQGNTEAFF.

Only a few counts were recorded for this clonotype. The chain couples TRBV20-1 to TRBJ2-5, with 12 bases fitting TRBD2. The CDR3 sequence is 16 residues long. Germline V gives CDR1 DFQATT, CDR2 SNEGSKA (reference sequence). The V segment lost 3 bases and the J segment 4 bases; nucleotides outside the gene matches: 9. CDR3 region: CSASPLAGGPRETQYF. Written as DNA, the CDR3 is TGCAGTGCTAGCCCCCTAGCGGGAGGGCCGCGAGAGACCCAGTACTTC.

CDR3 sequence (DNA): TGCAGTGCTCCGGACTTCTCCAACACCGGGGAGCTGTTTTTT. Translating it yields CSAPDFSNTGELFF. The chain recombines TRBV20-1 with TRBJ2-2, with D possibly being TRBD2 (5 bases). This CDR3 region has 14 residues. V was pared by 5 bases and J by 2 bases, with 12 bases between. Germline CDR1 DFQATT, CDR2 SNEGSKA (reference sequence).

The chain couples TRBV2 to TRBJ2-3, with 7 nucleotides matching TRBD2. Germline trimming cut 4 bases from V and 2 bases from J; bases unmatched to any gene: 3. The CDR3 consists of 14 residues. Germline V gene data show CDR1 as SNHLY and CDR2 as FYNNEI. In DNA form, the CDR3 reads TGTGCCAGCAGTGTTCTAGCGGACACAGATACGCAGTATTTT. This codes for CASSVLADTDTQYF.

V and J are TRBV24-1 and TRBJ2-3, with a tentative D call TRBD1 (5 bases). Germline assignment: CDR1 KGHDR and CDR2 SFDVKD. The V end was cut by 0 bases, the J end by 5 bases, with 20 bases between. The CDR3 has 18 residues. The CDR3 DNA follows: TGTGCCACCAGTGATTTGCCATTATGGGCAGGGCAAGTAGATACGCAGTATTTT. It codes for CATSDLPLWAGQVDTQYF.

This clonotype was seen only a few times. The CDR3 region is CASSAGLAGPETQYF. The DNA for the CDR3 is TGTGCCAGCAGCGCGGGACTAGCGGGCCCGGAGACCCAGTACTTC. The V gene is TRBV7-2, the J gene TRBJ2-5; 12 nucleotides match TRBD2. The germline V gene encodes CDR1 SGHTA and CDR2 FQGNSA. This CDR3 is 15 amino acids long. After removal of 5 bases from V and 5 bases from J, the junction contained 6 bases not matched to a gene.

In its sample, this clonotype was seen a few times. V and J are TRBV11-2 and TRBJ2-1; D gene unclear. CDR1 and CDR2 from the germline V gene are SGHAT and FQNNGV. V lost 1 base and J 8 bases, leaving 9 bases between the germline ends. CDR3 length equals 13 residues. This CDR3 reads CASSLVGFHEQFF. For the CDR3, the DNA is TGTGCCAGCAGCTTAGTGGGGTTCCATGAGCAGTTCTTC.

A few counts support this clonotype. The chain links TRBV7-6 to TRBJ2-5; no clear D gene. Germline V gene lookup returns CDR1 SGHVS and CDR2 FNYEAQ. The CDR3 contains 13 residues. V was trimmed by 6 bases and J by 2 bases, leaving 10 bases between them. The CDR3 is CASRRTRQETQYF. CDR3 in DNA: TGTGCCAGCAGGCGGACGAGACAAGAGACCCAGTACTTC.

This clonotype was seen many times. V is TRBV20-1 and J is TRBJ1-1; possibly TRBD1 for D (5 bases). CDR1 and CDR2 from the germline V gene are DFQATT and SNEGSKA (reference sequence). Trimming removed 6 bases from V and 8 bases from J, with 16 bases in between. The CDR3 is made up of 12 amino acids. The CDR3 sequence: CSAALTAREAFF. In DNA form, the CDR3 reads TGCAGTGCCGCCCTGACAGCGCGGGAAGCTTTCTTT.